A selection of T cell receptor beta chains follows, all from one sample in a study of T cell repertoires in cytomegalovirus infection. TCRdb re-derived calls from the reads in MiXCR, one entry per CDR3 protein. The sample lists around 740,000 distinct CDR3 sequences, 35% seen once, with around 2.6% in the top ten. The specimen was PBMCs. Source of these receptors: a human donor in good health (CMV status not recorded). Some clones in this sample may be carry-over from other donors' samples. CDR3s include the opening cysteine and the closing phenylalanine or tryptophan. The D gene is left open where the match is weak. Clone size appears in some rows only: once, few, many, or a class for an expanded clone.

V gene,J gene,clone size,D gene,CDR3 DNA,CDR3 protein
TRBV12-3/TRBV12-4,TRBJ2-1,many,TRBD2,TGTGCCAGCAGCCCGCAGATGATAGCGGGAAACAATGAGCAGTTCTTC,CASSPQMIAGNNEQFF
TRBV11-1,TRBJ2-5,-,TRBD1,TGTGCCAGCAGCAAGTACCGGGACAGTACCCAAGAGACCCAGTACTTC,CASSKYRDSTQETQYF
TRBV9,TRBJ1-1,few,-,TGTGCCAGCAGCCCCTCGGACACTTCGAACACTGAAGCTTTCTTT,CASSPSDTSNTEAFF
TRBV12-3/TRBV12-4,TRBJ1-5,-,TRBD1,TGTGCCAGCAGTGGGGACAGGGGTAGCAATCAGCCCCAGCATTTT,CASSGDRGSNQPQHF
TRBV11-1,TRBJ1-1,-,-,TGTGCCAGCAGCCCCCGGGGTGGGCTTGGTTCTGAAGCTTTCTTT,CASSPRGGLGSEAFF
TRBV29-1,TRBJ1-1,few,-,TGCAGCGTTGTACCGGGTTGGGCCCAGGGTGATAAAGGTGACTTT,CSVVPGWAQGDKGDF
TRBV10-2,TRBJ1-1,few,-,TGCGCCAGCAGTGAGTCAGGGGTAGCGAACACTGAAGCTTTCTTT,CASSESGVANTEAFF
TRBV28,TRBJ1-2,-,TRBD1,TGTGCCAGCAGTTTCCGGGACAGGGCATACTATGGCTACACCTTC,CASSFRDRAYYGYTF
TRBV12-3/TRBV12-4,TRBJ2-5,-,TRBD1,TGTGCCAGCAGAGGGGACAGGGGGACCCAGTACTTC,CASRGDRGTQYF
TRBV12-3/TRBV12-4,TRBJ1-1,-,-,TGTGCCAGCAGCCTACAGAATGTGGACACTGAAGCTTTCTTT,CASSLQNVDTEAFF
TRBV7-6,TRBJ2-6,many,-,TGTGCCAGCAGCCCGACAGGATTTGCTGGGGCCAACGTCCTGACTTTC,CASSPTGFAGANVLTF
TRBV20-1,TRBJ2-7,-,TRBD2,TGCAGTGCCGCAACCTTCTCGGCGGGAGGCGAGCAGTACTTC,CSAATFSAGGEQYF
TRBV19,TRBJ1-5,few,-,TGTGCCAGTAAGAAGAGCAATCAGCCCCAGCATTTT,CASKKSNQPQHF
TRBV12-3/TRBV12-4,TRBJ2-7,-,TRBD1,TGTGCCAGCAGTTTGCCCCGACAGGGGGCTTACGAGCAGTACTTC,CASSLPRQGAYEQYF
TRBV7-2,TRBJ1-5,many,-,TGTGCCAGCAGCTTAGAAGGATGGCAGCCCCAGCATTTT,CASSLEGWQPQHF
TRBV27,TRBJ1-1,few,-,TGTGCCAGCACTCGCCCGGGTAACACTGAAGCTTTCTTT,CASTRPGNTEAFF
TRBV28,TRBJ2-7,few,-,TGTGCCAGCATTAAATCCGGGACCGCGAGAGCCCTCTACGAGCAGTACTTC,CASIKSGTARALYEQYF
TRBV20-1,TRBJ2-3,few,TRBD1,TGCAGTGCAGGGGGGATAACAGGGGGTTACGGGGATACGCAGTATTTT,CSAGGITGGYGDTQYF
TRBV6-2/TRBV6-3,TRBJ2-1,-,-,TGTGCCAGCTCACCCCCCGCCTCCGGTCGCACCGACTACAATGAGCAGTTCTTC,CASSPPASGRTDYNEQFF
TRBV12-3/TRBV12-4,TRBJ2-4,-,TRBD2,TGTGCCAGCACGTTAGCGGGGGTGGTCATTCAGTACTTC,CASTLAGVVIQYF
TRBV23-1,TRBJ2-7,-,TRBD2,TGCGCCAGCAGAACTAGCGGGAGGTTTGACGAGCAGTACTTC,CASRTSGRFDEQYF
TRBV15,TRBJ2-7,-,-,TGTGCCACCAGCAGAGATCGGGCCTCCTACGAGCAGTACTTC,CATSRDRASYEQYF
TRBV2,TRBJ1-1,-,TRBD1,TGTGCCAGCCCCAGGACAGGGGGCTGGGAAGCTTTCTTT,CASPRTGGWEAFF